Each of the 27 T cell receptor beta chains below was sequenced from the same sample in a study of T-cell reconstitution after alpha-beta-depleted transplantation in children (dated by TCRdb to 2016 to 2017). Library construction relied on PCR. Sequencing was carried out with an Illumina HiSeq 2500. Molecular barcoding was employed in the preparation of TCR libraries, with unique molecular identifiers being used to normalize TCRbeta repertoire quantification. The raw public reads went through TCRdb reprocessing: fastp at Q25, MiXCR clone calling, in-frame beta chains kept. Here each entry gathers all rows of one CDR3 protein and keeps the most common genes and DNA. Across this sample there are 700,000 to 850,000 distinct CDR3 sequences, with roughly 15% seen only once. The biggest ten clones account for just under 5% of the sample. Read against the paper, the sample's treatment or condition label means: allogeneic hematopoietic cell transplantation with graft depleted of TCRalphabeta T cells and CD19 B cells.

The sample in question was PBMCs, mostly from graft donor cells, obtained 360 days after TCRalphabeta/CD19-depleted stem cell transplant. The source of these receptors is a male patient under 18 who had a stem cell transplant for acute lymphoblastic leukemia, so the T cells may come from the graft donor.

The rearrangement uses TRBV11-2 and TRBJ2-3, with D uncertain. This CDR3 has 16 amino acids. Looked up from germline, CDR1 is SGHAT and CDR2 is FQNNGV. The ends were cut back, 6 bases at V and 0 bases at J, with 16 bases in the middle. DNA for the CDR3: TGTGCCAGCAGAAGAGCCATAGGAAGCAGCACAGATACGCAGTATTTT. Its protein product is CASRRAIGSSTDTQYF. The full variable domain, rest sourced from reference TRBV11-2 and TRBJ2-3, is EAGVAQSPRYKIIEKRQSVAFWCNPISGHATLYWYQQILGQGPKLLIQFQNNGVVDDSQLPKDRFSAERLKGVDSTLKIQPAKLEDSAVYLCASRRAIGSSTDTQYFGPGTRLTVL.

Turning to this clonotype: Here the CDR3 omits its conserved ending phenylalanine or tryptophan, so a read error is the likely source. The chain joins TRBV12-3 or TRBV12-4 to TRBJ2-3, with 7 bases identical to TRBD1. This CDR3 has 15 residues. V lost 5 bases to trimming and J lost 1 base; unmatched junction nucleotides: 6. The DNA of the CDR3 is TGTGCCAGCAGTCCCCCCGGGACAGGCACAGATACGCAGTATTTA. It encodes CASSPPGTGTDTQYL.

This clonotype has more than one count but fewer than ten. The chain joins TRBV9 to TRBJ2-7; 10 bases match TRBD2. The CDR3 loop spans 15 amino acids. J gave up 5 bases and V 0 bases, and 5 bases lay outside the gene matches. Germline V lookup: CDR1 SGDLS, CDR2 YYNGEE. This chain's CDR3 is CASSVDSGRFNEQYF. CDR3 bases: TGTGCCAGCAGCGTAGATAGCGGGAGGTTCAACGAGCAGTACTTC.

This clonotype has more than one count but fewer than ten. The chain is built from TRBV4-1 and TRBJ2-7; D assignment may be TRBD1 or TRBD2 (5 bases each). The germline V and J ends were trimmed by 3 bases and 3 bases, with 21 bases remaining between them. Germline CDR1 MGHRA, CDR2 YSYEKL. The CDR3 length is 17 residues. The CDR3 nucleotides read TGCGCCAGCAGCCAGGTCTTGGGACCCGCACCGGTCTACGAGCAGTACTTC. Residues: CASSQVLGPAPVYEQYF.

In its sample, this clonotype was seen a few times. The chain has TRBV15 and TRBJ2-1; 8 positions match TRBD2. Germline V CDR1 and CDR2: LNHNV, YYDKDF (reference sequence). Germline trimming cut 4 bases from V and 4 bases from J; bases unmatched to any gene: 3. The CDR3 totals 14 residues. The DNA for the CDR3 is TGTGCCACCAGCACGGAGCGGGGGTACAATGAGCAGTTCTTC. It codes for CATSTERGYNEQFF.

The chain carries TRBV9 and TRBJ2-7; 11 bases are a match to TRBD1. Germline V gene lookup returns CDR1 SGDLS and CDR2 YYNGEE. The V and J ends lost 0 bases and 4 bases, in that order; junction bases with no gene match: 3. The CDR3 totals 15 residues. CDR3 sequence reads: CASSVGDRGFYEQYF. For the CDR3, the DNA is TGTGCCAGCAGCGTAGGGGACAGGGGGTTTTACGAGCAGTACTTC.

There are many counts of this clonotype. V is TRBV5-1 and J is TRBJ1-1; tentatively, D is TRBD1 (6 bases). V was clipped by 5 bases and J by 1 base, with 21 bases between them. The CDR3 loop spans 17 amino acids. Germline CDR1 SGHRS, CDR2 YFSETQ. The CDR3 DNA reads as TGCGCCAGCAGTTTATTACCGGCCCGGGACAAGAACACTGAAGCTTTCTTT. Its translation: CASSLLPARDKNTEAFF.

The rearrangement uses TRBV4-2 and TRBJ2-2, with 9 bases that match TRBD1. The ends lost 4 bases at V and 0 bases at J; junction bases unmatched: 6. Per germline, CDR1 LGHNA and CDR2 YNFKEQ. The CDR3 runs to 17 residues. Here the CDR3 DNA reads TGTGCCAGCAGCCTTACAGGGGGCTATACGAACACCGGGGAGCTGTTTTTT. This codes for CASSLTGGYTNTGELFF.

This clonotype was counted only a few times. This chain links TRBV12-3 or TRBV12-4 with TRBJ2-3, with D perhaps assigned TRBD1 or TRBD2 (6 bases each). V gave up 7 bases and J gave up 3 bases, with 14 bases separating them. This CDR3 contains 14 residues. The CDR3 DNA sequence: TGTGCCAGCAATGCTGGGGGGCCGACAGATACGCAGTATTTT. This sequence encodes CASNAGGPTDTQYF.

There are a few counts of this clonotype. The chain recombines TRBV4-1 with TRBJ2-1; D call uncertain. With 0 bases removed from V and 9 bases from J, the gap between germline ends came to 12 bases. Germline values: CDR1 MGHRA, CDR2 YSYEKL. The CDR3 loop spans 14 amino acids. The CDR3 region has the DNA TGCGCCAGCAGCCAAGATCTGGTTAGCCCTGAGCAGTTCTTC. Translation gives CASSQDLVSPEQFF.

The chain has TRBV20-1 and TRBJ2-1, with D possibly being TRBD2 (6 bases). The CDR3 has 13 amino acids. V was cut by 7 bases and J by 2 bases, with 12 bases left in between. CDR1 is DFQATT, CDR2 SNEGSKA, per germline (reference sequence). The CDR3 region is CSVIGTAYNEQFF. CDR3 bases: TGCAGTGTTATTGGGACTGCCTACAATGAGCAGTTCTTC.

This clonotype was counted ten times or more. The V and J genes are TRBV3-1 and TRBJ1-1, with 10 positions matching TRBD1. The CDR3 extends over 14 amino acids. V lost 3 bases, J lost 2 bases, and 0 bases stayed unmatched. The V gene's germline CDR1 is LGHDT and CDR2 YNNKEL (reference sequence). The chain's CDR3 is CASSQTGGNTEAFF. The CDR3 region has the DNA TGTGCCAGCAGCCAGACAGGGGGCAACACTGAAGCTTTCTTT. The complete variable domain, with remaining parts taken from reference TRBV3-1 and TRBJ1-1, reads DTAVSQTPKYLVTQMGNDKSIKCEQNLGHDTMYWYKQDSKKFLKIMFSYNNKELIINETVPNRFSPKSPDKAHLNLHINSLELGDSAVYFCASSQTGGNTEAFFGQGTRLTVV.

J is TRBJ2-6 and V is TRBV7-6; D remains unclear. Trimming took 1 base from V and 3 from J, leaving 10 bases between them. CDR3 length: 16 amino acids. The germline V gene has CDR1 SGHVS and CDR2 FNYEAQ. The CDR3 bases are TGTGCCAGCAGCTTAGGTGCAAGGCTTGGGGCCAACGTCCTGACTTTC. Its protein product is CASSLGARLGANVLTF.

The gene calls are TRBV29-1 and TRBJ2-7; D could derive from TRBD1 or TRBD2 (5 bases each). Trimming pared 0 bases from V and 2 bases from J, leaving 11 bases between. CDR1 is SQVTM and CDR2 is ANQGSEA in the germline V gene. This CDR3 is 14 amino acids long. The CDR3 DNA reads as TGCAGCGTTGAAGAGGGACGGTACCCCTACGAGCAGTACTTC. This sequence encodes CSVEEGRYPYEQYF.

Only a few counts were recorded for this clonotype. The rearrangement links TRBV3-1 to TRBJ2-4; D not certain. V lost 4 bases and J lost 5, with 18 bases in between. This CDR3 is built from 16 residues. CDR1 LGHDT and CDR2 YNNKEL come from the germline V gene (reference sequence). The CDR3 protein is CASSLLPGVGENIQYF. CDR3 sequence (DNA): TGTGCCAGCAGCCTCCTCCCTGGGGTTGGGGAAAACATTCAGTACTTC.

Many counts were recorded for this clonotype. Here the CDR3 DNA reads TGTGCCAGCAGTTTTGGACAGGGATCCTACGAGCAGTACTTC. This codes for CASSFGQGSYEQYF. This chain connects TRBV27 to TRBJ2-7, with TRBD1 matching 8 bases. The CDR3 contains 14 residues. Looked up from germline, CDR1 is MNHEY and CDR2 is SMNVEV (reference sequence). The V and J ends lost 3 bases and 1 base, in that order; junction bases with no gene match: 2.

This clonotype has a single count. The chain's CDR3 is CASSVGGQDQETQYF. DNA of the CDR3: TGTGCCAGCAGCGTAGGGGGACAGGACCAAGAGACCCAGTACTTC. The chain carries TRBV9 and TRBJ2-5; 8 bases are a match to TRBD1. The ends lost 0 bases at V and 0 bases at J; junction bases unmatched: 1. The germline V gene has CDR1 SGDLS and CDR2 YYNGEE. The CDR3 extends over 15 amino acids.

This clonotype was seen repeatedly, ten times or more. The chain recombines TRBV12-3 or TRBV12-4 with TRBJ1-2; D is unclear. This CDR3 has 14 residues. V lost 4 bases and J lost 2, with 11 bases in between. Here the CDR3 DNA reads TGTGCCAGCAGTTGGTACAGCGAAAACTATGGCTACACCTTC. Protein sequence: CASSWYSENYGYTF.

This CDR3 reads CASTWIAPESYEQYF. CDR3 bases: TGCGCCAGCACCTGGATCGCTCCCGAGAGCTACGAGCAGTACTTC. The chain employs TRBV5-1 and TRBJ2-7; D is unresolved. The V end lost 6 bases, the J end lost 3 bases, and 19 bases lay between the germline ends. The CDR3 length is 15 residues. Germline CDR1 is SGHRS and CDR2 is YFSETQ.

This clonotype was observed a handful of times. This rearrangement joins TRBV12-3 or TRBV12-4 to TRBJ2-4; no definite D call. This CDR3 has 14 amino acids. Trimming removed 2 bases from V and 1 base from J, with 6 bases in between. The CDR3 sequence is CASSLRWAKNIQYF. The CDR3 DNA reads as TGTGCCAGCAGTTTACGGTGGGCCAAAAACATTCAGTACTTC.

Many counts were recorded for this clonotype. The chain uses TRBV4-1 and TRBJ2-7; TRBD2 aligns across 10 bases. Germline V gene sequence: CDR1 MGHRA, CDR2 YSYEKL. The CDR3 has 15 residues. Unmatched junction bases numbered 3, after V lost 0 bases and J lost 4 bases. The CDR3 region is CASSQEEREGYEQYF. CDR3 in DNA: TGCGCCAGCAGCCAAGAGGAGCGGGAGGGGTACGAGCAGTACTTC.

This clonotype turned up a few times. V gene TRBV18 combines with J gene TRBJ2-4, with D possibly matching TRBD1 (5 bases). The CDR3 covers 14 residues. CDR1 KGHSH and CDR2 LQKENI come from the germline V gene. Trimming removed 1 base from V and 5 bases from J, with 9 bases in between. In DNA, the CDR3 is TGTGCCAGCTCACCACGTCAGGGCGAAAACATTCAGTACTTC. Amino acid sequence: CASSPRQGENIQYF.

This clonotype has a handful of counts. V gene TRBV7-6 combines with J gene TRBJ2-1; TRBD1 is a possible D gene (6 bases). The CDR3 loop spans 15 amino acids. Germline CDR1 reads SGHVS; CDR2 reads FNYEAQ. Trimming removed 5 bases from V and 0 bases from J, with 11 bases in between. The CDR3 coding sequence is TGTGCCAGCAGCGATACAGGGACCTCCTACAATGAGCAGTTCTTC. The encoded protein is CASSDTGTSYNEQFF.

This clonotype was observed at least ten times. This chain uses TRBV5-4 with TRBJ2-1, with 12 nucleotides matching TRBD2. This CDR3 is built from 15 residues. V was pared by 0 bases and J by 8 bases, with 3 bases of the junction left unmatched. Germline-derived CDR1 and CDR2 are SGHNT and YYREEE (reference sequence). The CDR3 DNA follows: TGTGCCAGCAGCTTGGGACTAGCGGGAGAATATGAGCAGTTCTTC. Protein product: CASSLGLAGEYEQFF.

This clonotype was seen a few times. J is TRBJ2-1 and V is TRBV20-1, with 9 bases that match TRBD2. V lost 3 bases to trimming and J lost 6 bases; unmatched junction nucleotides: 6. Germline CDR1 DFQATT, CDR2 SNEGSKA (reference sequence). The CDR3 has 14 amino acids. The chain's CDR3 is CSARGLAGPNEQFF. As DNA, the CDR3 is TGCAGTGCTAGGGGACTAGCAGGGCCCAATGAGCAGTTCTTC.

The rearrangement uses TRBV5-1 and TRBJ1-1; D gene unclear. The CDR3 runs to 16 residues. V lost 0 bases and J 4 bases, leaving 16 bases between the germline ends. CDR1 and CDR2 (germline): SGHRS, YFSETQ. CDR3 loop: CASSLGVQYLGTEAFF. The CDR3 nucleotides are TGCGCCAGCAGCTTGGGGGTACAGTATCTGGGCACTGAAGCTTTCTTT. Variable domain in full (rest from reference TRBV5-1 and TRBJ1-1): KAGVTQTPRYLIKTRGQQVTLSCSPISGHRSVSWYQQTPGQGLQFLFEYFSETQRNKGNFPGRFSGRQFSNSRSEMNVSTLELGDSALYLCASSLGVQYLGTEAFFGQGTRLTVV.

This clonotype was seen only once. CDR3 sequence reads: CASEGGLFTDTQYF. The CDR3 DNA is TGTGCCAGCGAGGGGGGACTTTTCACAGATACGCAGTATTTT. The chain combines TRBV5-4 with TRBJ2-3, with D possibly called TRBD1 or TRBD2 (6 bases each). V lost 7 bases and J lost 2, with 14 bases in between. This CDR3 has 14 amino acids. Per germline, CDR1 SGHNT and CDR2 YYREEE (reference sequence).